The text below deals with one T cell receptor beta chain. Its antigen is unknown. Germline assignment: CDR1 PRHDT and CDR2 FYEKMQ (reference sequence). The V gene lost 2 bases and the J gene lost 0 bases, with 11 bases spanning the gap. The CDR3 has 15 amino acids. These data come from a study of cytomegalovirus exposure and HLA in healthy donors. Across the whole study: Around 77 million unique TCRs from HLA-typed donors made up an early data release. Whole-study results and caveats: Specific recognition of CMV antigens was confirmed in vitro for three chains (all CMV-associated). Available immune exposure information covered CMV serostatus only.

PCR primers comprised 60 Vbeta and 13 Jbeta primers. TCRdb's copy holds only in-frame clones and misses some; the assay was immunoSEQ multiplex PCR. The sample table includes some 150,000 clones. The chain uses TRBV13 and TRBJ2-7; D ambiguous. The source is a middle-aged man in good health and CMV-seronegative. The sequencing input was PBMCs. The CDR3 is CASSLSRQSSYEQYF. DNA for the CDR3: TGTGCCAGCAGCTTATCGCGGCAGAGCTCCTACGAGCAGTACTTC.